The 25 T cell receptor beta chains below were found in one sample sequenced in a study of persistence of HIV-infected CD4 T cells. The stimulus was lysate of CMV-infected fibroblasts, roughly 9.2 ug/mL. CD4+ T cells upregulating both CD40 ligand and CD69 were sorted as responding cells. The libraries were made with immunoSEQ version 4 in survey mode. Here immunoSEQ multiplex PCR was the method, and the copy in TCRdb shows in-frame clones only, minus some. The sample contains 10,000 to 15,000 clones, roughly 71% of which appear only once. The antigens for these receptors are not known. The sequencing here drew on CD4+ T cells sorted from PBMCs after roughly 19-hour stimulation, taken from a patient who received antiretroviral therapy. Every receptor here comes from an adult man with HIV who was CMV-seropositive.

This sequence joins TRBV5-1 and TRBJ2-5; TRBD1 matches 8 bases. In germline, CDR1 is SGHRS, CDR2 YFSETQ. V was pared by 4 bases and J by 5 bases, with 7 bases of the junction left unmatched. This CDR3 has 14 residues. CDR3 DNA sequence: TGCGCCAGCAGCCTCGACAGGGGAGGTGAGACCCAGTACTTC. Translating gives CASSLDRGGETQYF.

V and J are TRBV12-3 or TRBV12-4 and TRBJ1-2; no reliable D call. Between the trimmed V and J ends, which lost 3 bases and 3 bases, there was a span of 5 bases. The CDR3 consists of 12 residues. The CDR3 DNA follows: TGTGCCAGCAGTTTCCAACACTATGGCTACACCTTC. It codes for CASSFQHYGYTF.

This clone was observed a few times. The CDR3 nucleotides read TGTGCCAGCGTATATGGAGGGACCGACTCTGGGGCCAACGTCCTGACTTTC. Its protein is CASVYGGTDSGANVLTF. The genes are TRBV6-4 and TRBJ2-6, with TRBD2 as a possible D gene (6 bases). CDR1 is MRHNA and CDR2 is SNTAGT in the germline V gene. The V and J ends lost 8 bases and 0 bases respectively, with 17 bases between them. The CDR3 is 17 residues long.

In its sample, this clone was seen a few times. CDR3 in amino acids: CSVEGAAEQYF. DNA of the CDR3: TGCAGCGTTGAAGGGGCAGCCGAGCAGTACTTC. The V call is TRBV29-1, the J call TRBJ2-7, with no clear D. The CDR3 contains 11 residues. Looked up from germline, CDR1 is SQVTM and CDR2 is ANQGSEA. Trimming removed 1 base from V and 6 bases from J, with 7 bases in between.

The CDR3 is CASSPGTIQYF. In nucleotides, the CDR3 is TGTGCCAGCAGCCCCGGCACCATCCAGTACTTC. The J gene is TRBJ2-4, the V gene TRBV3-1 (or the pseudogene TRBV3-2); D is uncertain. The CDR3 is 11 residues long. Germline assignment: CDR1 LGHDT and CDR2 YNNKEL (reference sequence). The germline V and J ends were trimmed by 4 bases and 13 bases, with 11 bases remaining between them.

By share, this clone counts as medium-sized (0.01 to 0.1%). The V gene is TRBV18, the J gene TRBJ2-1, with 13 bases matching TRBD2. Germline V gene lookup returns CDR1 KGHSH and CDR2 LQKENI. V gave up 3 bases and J gave up 8 bases; unmatched junction bases: 10. CDR3 size: 17 residues. The DNA for the CDR3 is TGTGCCAGCTCACCCGTCTGGACTAGCGGGGGCGAGGATGAGCAGTTCTTC. Translation: CASSPVWTSGGEDEQFF.

This chain connects TRBV5-1 to TRBJ1-4; TRBD1 matches 7 bases. The germline CDR1 and CDR2 sequences are SGHRS and YFSETQ. The length of the CDR3 is 14 residues. With 4 bases clipped from V and 3 bases from J, the junction kept 3 bases outside the gene matches. CDR3 DNA sequence: TGCGCCAGCAGCCAGGGACAGCCTAATGAAAAACTGTTTTTT. Translating it yields CASSQGQPNEKLFF. Complete variable domain (other parts from reference TRBV5-1 and TRBJ1-4): KAGVTQTPRYLIKTRGQQVTLSCSPISGHRSVSWYQQTPGQGLQFLFEYFSETQRNKGNFPGRFSGRQFSNSRSEMNVSTLELGDSALYLCASSQGQPNEKLFFGSGTQLSVL.

The rearrangement joins TRBV9 to TRBJ2-3; D is unresolved. Germline values: CDR1 SGDLS, CDR2 YYNGEE. V dropped 2 bases and J dropped 3 bases, with 4 bases sitting between them. This CDR3 is 12 amino acids long. CDR3 sequence reads: CASSVLTDTQYF. CDR3 nucleotide sequence: TGTGCCAGCAGCGTGTTGACAGATACGCAGTATTTT. The entire variable domain, with the rest obtained from reference TRBV9 and TRBJ2-3, is as follows: DSGVTQTPKHLITATGQRVTLRCSPRSGDLSVYWYQQSLDQGLQFLIQYYNGEERAKGNILERFSAQQFPDLHSELNLSSLELGDSALYFCASSVLTDTQYFGPGTRLTVL.

V and J are TRBV5-1 and TRBJ2-7, with TRBD1 matching 9 bases. V trimming: 4 bases; J trimming: 4 bases; junction bases outside the gene matches: 6. This CDR3 region has 14 residues. Germline V lookup: CDR1 SGHRS, CDR2 YFSETQ. Here the CDR3 DNA reads TGCGCCAGCAGCCCCCCCGGGACAGGGTACGAGCAGTACTTC. Translating it yields CASSPPGTGYEQYF.

The chain uses TRBV28 and TRBJ2-3; D perhaps matches TRBD2 (6 bases). This CDR3 is built from 16 residues. Germline lookup yields CDR1 MDHEN and CDR2 SYDVKM. Trimming removed 7 bases from V and 0 bases from J, with 17 bases in between. CDR3 DNA sequence: TGTGCCAGCACCGCGGGGCGGTATAGGAGCACAGATACGCAGTATTTT. This sequence encodes CASTAGRYRSTDTQYF.

The rearrangement joins TRBV2 to TRBJ2-6; D is perhaps TRBD1 (6 bases). The V gene's germline CDR1 is SNHLY and CDR2 FYNNEI. The CDR3 length is 17 residues. V was cut by 4 bases and J by 0 bases, with 13 bases left in between. The CDR3 region has the DNA TGTGCCAGCAGTGGCGGACAGCGATCCTCTGGGGCCAACGTCCTGACTTTC. It specifies CASSGGQRSSGANVLTF.

The rearrangement links TRBV5-8 to TRBJ2-2; D may be TRBD2 (6 bases). The CDR3 has 15 amino acids. The germline gives CDR1 SGHTS, CDR2 YDEGEE. Trimming removed 2 bases at V and 6 bases at J, with 14 bases between. The CDR3 spells CASSLGREEAGELFF. The CDR3 coding sequence is TGTGCCAGCAGCTTAGGCAGGGAGGAGGCCGGGGAGCTGTTTTTT.

This clone occurred a few times. The chain carries TRBV21-1 and TRBJ2-3; no check of the table's D call, TRBD2, against the DNA was made. TRBV21-1 counts as a pseudogene. CDR3 length equals 18 residues. CDR3 region: CASSSPGLAGNSTDTQYF. Written as DNA, the CDR3 is TGTGCCAGCAGCTCACCGGGACTAGCGGGAAACAGCACAGATACGCAGTATTTT.

The chain carries TRBV28 and TRBJ1-3, with D perhaps TRBD1 (6 bases). The ends were cut back, 8 bases at V and 4 bases at J, with 15 bases in the middle. Germline V gene lookup returns CDR1 MDHEN and CDR2 SYDVKM. The CDR3 contains 14 residues. The CDR3 DNA follows: TGTGCCAGCGTCACTGGGACATTGGGAAACACCATATATTTT. It translates to CASVTGTLGNTIYF.

The chain is built from TRBV24-1 and TRBJ2-3; perhaps TRBD1 as D (5 bases). The length of the CDR3 is 14 residues. Trimming shortened V by 3 bases and J by 0 bases, and 6 bases separated the two germline ends. Germline V gene lookup returns CDR1 KGHDR and CDR2 SFDVKD. The CDR3 is CATSDRGSTDTQYF. As DNA, the CDR3 is TGTGCCACCAGTGATAGGGGCAGCACAGATACGCAGTATTTT.

The V gene is TRBV6-5, the J gene TRBJ2-1, with 8 bases lining up with TRBD2. The CDR3 is 14 amino acids. CDR1 is MNHEY and CDR2 is SVGAGI in the germline V gene. Losses at the gene ends were 8 bases for V and 8 bases for J; bases not matched to a gene: 11. DNA for the CDR3: TGTGCCAGCTGGGTTGCGGGGGGAGGGTATGAGCAGTTCTTC. Protein: CASWVAGGGYEQFF.

The rearrangement joins TRBV18 to TRBJ2-3, with TRBD1 matching 8 bases. Trimming at V came to 2 bases and at J to 1 base, leaving 2 bases not matched to a gene. The CDR3 is 15 residues long. CDR1 is KGHSH and CDR2 is LQKENI in the germline V gene. The CDR3 region is CASSPGQGRTDTQYF. The CDR3 bases are TGTGCCAGCTCACCAGGACAGGGCCGCACAGATACGCAGTATTTT.

The genes are TRBV9 and TRBJ2-7; 8 nucleotides match TRBD2. The V and J ends lost 6 bases and 3 bases, in that order; junction bases with no gene match: 5. Germline V gene lookup returns CDR1 SGDLS and CDR2 YYNGEE. The CDR3 consists of 13 residues. CDR3 residues: CASTAAGGYEQYF. The CDR3 nucleotides read TGTGCCAGCACCGCGGCGGGGGGCTACGAGCAGTACTTC.

This chain links TRBV28 with TRBJ2-7; 7 bases fit TRBD1. This CDR3 has 14 amino acids. Germline loops: CDR1 MDHEN, CDR2 SYDVKM. V dropped 5 bases and J dropped 2; count of bases not matched to a gene: 6. CDR3 sequence: CASSPPGQTYEQYF. CDR3 DNA sequence: TGTGCCAGCAGTCCACCGGGACAGACCTACGAGCAGTACTTC.

This clone was counted a few times. The chain carries TRBV7-2 and TRBJ1-1, with a possible D match to TRBD1 (6 bases). Germline V gives CDR1 SGHTA, CDR2 FQGNSA. V was clipped by 2 bases and J by 1 base, with 11 bases between them. The length of the CDR3 is 15 residues. The CDR3 here is CASSLNGGGNTEAFF. The CDR3 DNA follows: TGTGCCAGCAGCTTAAACGGGGGCGGGAACACTGAAGCTTTCTTT.

This chain uses TRBV28 with TRBJ2-7; 11 bases agree with TRBD2. The germline V gene encodes CDR1 MDHEN and CDR2 SYDVKM. The CDR3 extends over 14 amino acids. The V segment lost 5 bases and the J segment 6 bases; nucleotides outside the gene matches: 6. CDR3 in DNA: TGTGCCAGCAGTCCGGGACTAGCGGTAAGCGAGCAGTACTTC. Residues: CASSPGLAVSEQYF.

The chain carries TRBV9 and TRBJ2-7; the match to TRBD2 covers 13 bases. Germline V gene lookup returns CDR1 SGDLS and CDR2 YYNGEE. The junction had 19 bases not matched to a gene; V was cut back by 0 bases and J by 7 bases. The CDR3 covers 20 residues. CDR3 coding DNA: TGTGCCAGCAGCGTAGGCGGGCGGGGACTAGCGGGGAGCCCAGGATGGGAGCAGTACTTC. Its translation: CASSVGGRGLAGSPGWEQYF. Together with reference TRBV9 and TRBJ2-7, the CDR3 gives the full variable domain: DSGVTQTPKHLITATGQRVTLRCSPRSGDLSVYWYQQSLDQGLQFLIQYYNGEERAKGNILERFSAQQFPDLHSELNLSSLELGDSALYFCASSVGGRGLAGSPGWEQYFGPGTRLTVT.

The CDR3: CASRPLAGVADTQYF. The CDR3 region has the DNA TGTGCCAGCAGACCGCTAGCGGGGGTCGCAGATACGCAGTATTTT. The chain employs TRBV6-4 and TRBJ2-3, with 10 bases fitting TRBD2. Germline CDR1 MRHNA, CDR2 SNTAGT. The CDR3 totals 15 residues. J lost 4 bases, V lost 6 bases, and 7 bases had no gene match.

The chain recombines TRBV10-2 with TRBJ2-1, with 11 positions matching TRBD2. CDR1 is WSHSY, CDR2 SAAADI, per germline. This CDR3 has 14 amino acids. V lost 6 bases and J lost 10; bases outside the gene matches: 8. For the CDR3, the DNA is TGCGCCAGCAGAGTAGCGGGGGGGCAGGGAGAGCAGTTCTTC. Its translation: CASRVAGGQGEQFF.

This clone was seen a few times. The V and J genes are TRBV5-1 and TRBJ1-1; the D is unclear. Trimming left V 7 bases short and J 4 bases short, with 17 bases between. This CDR3 comprises 14 residues. Germline V gene data show CDR1 as SGHRS and CDR2 as YFSETQ. The CDR3 DNA sequence: TGCGCCAGCCGTTCGAGTCCCGGTGGCACTGAAGCTTTCTTT. Translating it yields CASRSSPGGTEAFF.